This note documents a single T cell receptor beta chain sequence. Trimming cost V 6 bases and J 1 base, with 16 bases left between them. Germline CDR1 reads LNHDA; CDR2 reads SQIVND (reference sequence). The CDR3 is made up of 15 amino acids. This sample stems from a study of blood T cell repertoires in COVID-19. For the study at large: Acute and convalescent COVID-19 samples came from the United States, Italy and Spain. Sample material is recorded as cDNA or gDNA derived from T cells, B-cell-depleted T cells, or PBMCs.

Clones were read by immunoSEQ multiplex PCR, and TCRdb kept only the in-frame ones, dropping some. In the table there are more than 150,000 clones, 87% of which are singletons. Sequencing was performed on peripheral blood. The TCR comes from a man aged 35 to 55 with active or convalescent COVID-19. The gene calls are TRBV19 and TRBJ2-7; D not certain. The CDR3 loop reads CASSPKPGPSYEQYF. CDR3 in DNA: TGTGCCAGTAGCCCAAAACCGGGTCCATCCTACGAGCAGTACTTC.